This entry lists 12 T cell receptor beta chains sequenced from one sample in a study of cytomegalovirus exposure and HLA in healthy donors. In the PCR, 60 Vbeta and 13 Jbeta primers were used. Sequenced by immunoSEQ multiplex PCR; TCRdb stores in-frame clones only, minus some. Among about 89,000 clones listed, approximately 77% were seen once. Sequences were obtained from PBMCs. The receptor source for this set is a young man in good health and CMV-seronegative.

This chain connects TRBV5-1 to TRBJ2-2; D remains ambiguous. Germline CDR1 SGHRS, CDR2 YFSETQ. Trimming took 4 bases from V and 6 from J, leaving 13 bases between them. CDR3 length equals 14 residues. The CDR3 DNA is TGCGCCAGCAGCCCTAGGATGCGCCCCGGGGAGCTGTTTTTT. It codes for CASSPRMRPGELFF.

The rearrangement uses TRBV28 and TRBJ2-1, with a tentative D call TRBD1 (7 bases). The CDR3 covers 14 residues. Per the germline V gene, CDR1 is MDHEN and CDR2 is SYDVKM. The V end was cut by 11 bases, the J end by 6 bases, with 20 bases between. The CDR3 spells CASRAGGQPNEQFF. CDR3 coding DNA: TGTGCCTCGAGAGCAGGGGGGCAGCCCAATGAGCAGTTCTTC.

The chain is built from TRBV30 and TRBJ1-4; 7 positions agree with TRBD1. Germline-derived CDR1 and CDR2 are GTSNPN and SVGIG (reference sequence). CDR3 length: 15 residues. V shed 3 bases, J shed 2 bases, and the junction held 6 bases outside the gene matches. CDR3 coding DNA: TGTGCCTGGAGCGACAAGACAGGGACTAATGAAAAACTGTTTTTT. This encodes CAWSDKTGTNEKLFF.

Here the CDR3 reads CASSRQGRDTGELFF. The CDR3 coding sequence is TGTGCCAGTAGCCGACAGGGAAGGGACACCGGGGAGCTGTTTTTT. The chain couples TRBV19 to TRBJ2-2, with TRBD1 identical over 7 bases. Trimming at V came to 6 bases and at J to 3 bases, leaving 7 bases not matched to a gene. The CDR3 runs 15 residues. The germline CDR1 and CDR2 sequences are LNHDA and SQIVND (reference sequence).

The V and J genes are TRBV28 and TRBJ2-5; TRBD2 aligns across 12 bases. Per germline, CDR1 MDHEN and CDR2 SYDVKM. CDR3 size: 18 residues. The J segment lost 1 base and the V segment lost 5 bases, leaving 11 bases of the junction unmatched. DNA for the CDR3: TGTGCCAGCAGTGGGGGGGCTAGCGGGAGGGCCCTCCAAGAGACCCAGTACTTC. This encodes CASSGGASGRALQETQYF.

This chain links TRBV28 with TRBJ2-7; D is uncertain. CDR1 and CDR2 from the germline V gene are MDHEN and SYDVKM. This CDR3 spans 11 amino acids. The V end lost 5 bases, the J end lost 7 bases, and 9 bases lay between the germline ends. The CDR3 spells CASSLDWEQYF. CDR3 nucleotides: TGTGCCAGCAGTCTAGACTGGGAGCAGTACTTC.

The rearrangement joins TRBV6-1 to TRBJ2-2; possibly TRBD1 for D (5 bases). CDR3 size: 16 residues. CDR1 is MNHNS and CDR2 is SASEGT in the germline V gene. With 1 base removed from V and 1 base from J, the gap between germline ends came to 10 bases. In DNA, the CDR3 is TGTGCCAGCAGTGAAGATACAGGAATGAACACCGGGGAGCTGTTTTTT. Protein sequence: CASSEDTGMNTGELFF.

This clone has just a few counts. CDR3 bases: TGTGCCAGCAGTTTGCATCAGGGCCCCCTCCACTTT. This codes for CASSLHQGPLHF. V and J are TRBV28 and TRBJ1-6; a possible D gene is TRBD1 (5 bases). Per germline, CDR1 MDHEN and CDR2 SYDVKM. The CDR3 length is 12 residues. The germline V and J ends were trimmed by 3 bases and 13 bases, with 10 bases remaining between them.

This chain uses TRBV5-1 with TRBJ2-6; D is possibly TRBD2 (5 bases). V was shortened by 4 bases and J by 0 bases, with 11 bases between the two germline ends. Germline values: CDR1 SGHRS, CDR2 YFSETQ. The CDR3 covers 16 residues. Here the CDR3 DNA reads TGCGCCAGCAGCCGGATCGGGAACTCTGGGGCCAACGTCCTGACTTTC. It yields the protein CASSRIGNSGANVLTF.

This clone turned up a few times. The chain joins TRBV6-1 to TRBJ2-2; 8 nucleotides align to TRBD2. This CDR3 has 14 amino acids. Germline V CDR1 and CDR2: MNHNS, SASEGT. V trimming: 5 bases; J trimming: 3 bases; junction bases outside the gene matches: 2. CDR3 bases: TGTGCCAGCAGTCATAGCGGGGACACCGGGGAGCTGTTTTTT. Translated, it gives CASSHSGDTGELFF.

This chain links TRBV28 with TRBJ2-3; a possible D gene is TRBD1 (6 bases). Germline loops: CDR1 MDHEN, CDR2 SYDVKM. The CDR3 spans 14 residues. The germline V and J ends were trimmed by 6 bases and 4 bases, with 14 bases remaining between them. CDR3 sequence: CASSWTAKADTQYF. CDR3 in DNA: TGTGCCAGCAGCTGGACAGCGAAGGCAGATACGCAGTATTTT. Complete variable domain (other parts from reference TRBV28 and TRBJ2-3): DVKVTQSSRYLVKRTGEKVFLECVQDMDHENMFWYRQDPGLGLRLIYFSYDVKMKEKGDIPEGYSVSREKKERFSLILESASTNQTSMYLCASSWTAKADTQYFGPGTRLTVL.

The rearrangement joins TRBV2 to TRBJ2-7; 7 bases align to TRBD1. This CDR3 has 13 residues. With 9 bases clipped from V and 0 bases from J, the junction kept 5 bases outside the gene matches. Germline V gives CDR1 SNHLY, CDR2 FYNNEI. Here the CDR3 DNA reads TGTGCCAGTAGACAGGGACACTCCTACGAGCAGTACTTC. Translating it yields CASRQGHSYEQYF.